This TCR beta chain stems from a study of blood T cell repertoires in COVID-19. CDR1 SGHKS and CDR2 YYEKEE come from the germline V gene (reference sequence). The CDR3 runs to 15 residues. Trimming removed 5 bases from V and 3 bases from J, with 14 bases in between. Methods used by the authors: Amplification of reference gene primers provided the estimated nucleated cell counts. The method was immunoSEQ multiplex PCR; TCRdb's version includes in-frame clones alone and lacks a portion of them. D and trimming were read from the DNA, whereas the V and J calls and clone size are those reported in that table. The sample includes about 58,000 clones, 89% of them seen just once.

The sequence was collected from a woman aged 60-75 years with active COVID-19. The V and J genes are TRBV5-5 and TRBJ1-4; weak D call: TRBD1 (6 bases). Source material: peripheral blood. CDR3 sequence reads: CASSTSRGSNEKLFF. Written as DNA, the CDR3 is TGTGCCAGCAGTACGAGCAGGGGCTCTAATGAAAAACTGTTTTTT.